This T cell receptor beta chain stems from a study of liver allograft versus peripheral blood T cells (TCRdb year 2020). In the study overall: The study compared T cell receptor repertoires found within transplanted livers against repertoires in the peripheral blood of liver transplant recipients.

Beyond this particular receptor, the publication reports: T cell receptor repertoires inside liver allografts were reported to be different from the repertoires detected in peripheral blood.

Data came from an Illumina MiSeq. TCRdb reanalyzed the raw reads on its own, using fastp at Q25 for trimming and MiXCR for clone calling, and kept in-frame beta chains. Rows merge per CDR3 protein into single entries with the most common DNA and genes. Here the sample has some 10,000 distinct CDR3 sequences; about 23% occur a single time. The ten top clones hold around 1.5% of the sample. This clonotype is assessed as medium-sized (0.01 to 0.1%). Its binding antigen is unknown. It has no much larger one-base neighbor in the sample; base qualities were not kept. Counted from cysteine to phenylalanine, this CDR3 has 12 amino acids. Only CDR3 DNA remains: 36 bases, in frame from the first base. The germline V gene encodes CDR1 MNHEY and CDR2 SVGAGI. Trimming leaves V shorter by 5 bases and J shorter by 8 bases, with the junction holding 3 bases beyond the gene matches.

This sequence originates from a human patient who had a liver transplant. Following a transplant, some T cells may be graft donor cells, not patient cells. The chain is assembled from TRBV6-5 and TRBJ1-1; 9 nucleotides in the junction match TRBD1. This receptor has the CDR3 CASSTGTGEAFF. The nucleotide sequence reads TGTGCCAGCAGTACCGGGACAGGGGAAGCTTTCTTT.